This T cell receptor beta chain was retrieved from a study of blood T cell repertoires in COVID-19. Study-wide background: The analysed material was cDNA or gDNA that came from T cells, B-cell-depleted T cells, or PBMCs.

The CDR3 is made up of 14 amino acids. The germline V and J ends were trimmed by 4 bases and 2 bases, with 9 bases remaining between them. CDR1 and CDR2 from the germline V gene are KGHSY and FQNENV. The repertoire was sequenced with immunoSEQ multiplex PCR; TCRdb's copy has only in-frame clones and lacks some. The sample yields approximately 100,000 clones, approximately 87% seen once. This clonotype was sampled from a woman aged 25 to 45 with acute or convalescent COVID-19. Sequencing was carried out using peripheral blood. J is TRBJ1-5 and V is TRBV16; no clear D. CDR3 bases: TGTGCCAGCAGCCGGGAGGAGGGCAATCAGCCCCAGCATTTT. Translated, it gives CASSREEGNQPQHF.